The entry below gives a single T cell receptor (beta chain) sequence along with its context. The CDR3 spans 14 residues. V shed 2 bases and J shed 2 bases, with 7 bases lying between them. Germline lookup yields CDR1 MNHEY and CDR2 SVGEGT. This sample was taken from a study of control samples from healthy donors and cancer patients. Libraries were prepared by immunoSEQ multiplex PCR; TCRdb keeps only in-frame clonotypes and omits some of them. Here the sample spans about 150,000 clones, over 90% being singletons. The TCR originated in a middle-aged man in good health. The J gene is TRBJ1-3, the V gene TRBV6-2 or TRBV6-3; D uncertain. Sequenced sample: blood. The CDR3 loop is CASSYGGTGNTIYF. DNA for the CDR3: TGTGCCAGCAGTTACGGCGGTACTGGAAACACCATATATTTT.